The clone carrying this T cell receptor beta chain was observed a single time. As yet, its antigen is unknown. The sample contains more than one DNA sequence encoding this CDR3. This sample was taken from a study of shared clonotypes between healthy human individuals. Broader study findings: A few donors had roughly 5% of their naive CD4 clonotypes in common. Non-shared clonotypes had lower generation probabilities than those shared by all four donors.

With 3 bases removed from V and 4 bases from J, the gap between germline ends came to 9 bases. Germline CDR1 and CDR2: MDHEN and SYDVKM. This CDR3 comprises 13 residues. The investigators split CD4+ cells into a CD45RA+ naive subset and a CD45RA-negative memory subset. Once extracted for a subset, genomic DNA was divided evenly among several immunoSEQ plates. The assay was immunoSEQ multiplex PCR, and TCRdb's table has in-frame clones only and misses some. Among 2 million to 2.5 million clones listed, 90% to 95% were seen once. The TCR comes from a man younger than 30 in good health. This chain connects TRBV28 to TRBJ1-2; D is undetermined. Sequencing was carried out using naive CD4+ T cells sorted from blood. Subset reported: CD45RA+ positively selected. CDR3 sequence: CASSFGSGYGYTF. The CDR3 region has the DNA TGTGCCAGCAGTTTCGGTTCAGGCTATGGCTACACCTTC.